This T cell receptor (beta chain) originates from a study of identical twins. MiXCR, applied by TCRdb to the 5' RACE reads, yields one record per CDR3 protein. This sample has approximately 230,000 distinct CDR3 sequences, with more than 13% found just once. About this clonotype: No antigen is known for it.

Trimming took 3 bases from V and 6 from J; bases not matched to a gene: 5. Per germline, CDR1 LNHDA and CDR2 SQIVND (reference sequence). CDR3 length: 15 amino acids. Findings and caveats of the study: Carriage of fewer insertions was seen in abundant cord blood beta clonotypes, whereas memory repertoires showed none.

This TCR came from a woman aged 18-29 years in good health. The rearrangement joins TRBV19 to TRBJ2-1; 10 nucleotides agree with TRBD2. Sequencing used memory (CD45RO+) T cells sorted from blood. The DNA of the CDR3 is TGTGCCAGTAGTATTCCAGCGGGAGGGGGCAATGAGCAGTTCTTC. Its translation: CASSIPAGGGNEQFF.